One and the same sample provided the 12 T cell receptor beta chains below, sequenced in a study of T cells in women clearing cervical HPV infection. The protocol was immunoSEQ multiplex PCR, while the TCRdb copy is restricted to in-frame clones and leaves out a portion. The sample has about 30,000 clones. Sequencing was carried out using blood buffy coat. The receptors derive from a woman aged 18 to 75 with a cervical HPV16 infection that either progressed to CIN3+ or cleared (not recorded which).

For this clone: The CDR3 is cut off 3 residues early in the read; its end comes from the germline J gene. V is TRBV6-1 and J is TRBJ1-5, with a weak D call TRBD1 (5 bases). CDR3 length: 15 amino acids. Per the germline V gene, CDR1 is MNHNS and CDR2 is SASEGT. V was pared by 3 bases and J by 4 bases, with 13 bases between. The CDR3 DNA, read in part, is TGTGCCAGCAGTGAGGGCGTTCGGGGGAATCAGCCC. Translating gives CASSEGVRGNQP. Given in full, the CDR3 is CASSEGVRGNQPQHF.

A word on this clone: The read falls 3 residues short of the CDR3 end, and the missing part is taken from the germline J gene. The chain recombines TRBV29-1 with TRBJ2-3; 8 positions agree with TRBD1. From germline, CDR1 is SQVTM and CDR2 ANQGSEA. Trimming removed 6 bases from V and 0 bases from J; junction bases left unmatched: 5. This CDR3 is built from 14 residues. The CDR3 bases that were read are TGCAGCGTCGTAGACAGGGGCAGCACAGATACG. Its protein product is CSVVDRGSTDT. The full-length CDR3 reads as CSVVDRGSTDTQYF.

Concerning this clone itself: The CDR3 end is not reached by the read, which stops 3 residues before it; the germline J gene fills it in. The chain is built from TRBV5-1 and TRBJ2-5; D is possibly TRBD1 (6 bases). Germline assignment: CDR1 SGHRS and CDR2 YFSETQ. CDR3 length equals 15 residues. V lost 4 bases, J lost 5 bases, and 18 bases lay in between. The covered CDR3 bases are TGCGCCAGCAGCACCGCGGCACAGGGCCGGGAGACC. Translated: CASSTAAQGRET. The whole CDR3 sequence is CASSTAAQGRETQYF.

Turning to this clone: The read is 3 residues too short to cover the CDR3 end, so that end is filled in from the germline J gene. V gene TRBV5-1 combines with J gene TRBJ2-7; no clear D. Germline V CDR1 and CDR2: SGHRS, YFSETQ. There are 15 residues in the CDR3. V lost 1 base to trimming and J lost 5 bases, with 16 bases between them. The CDR3 loop reads CASSLLGESFDEQYF. The covered CDR3 bases are TGCGCCAGCAGCTTGCTAGGTGAAAGCTTCGACGAG.

On this clone: The DNA ends 3 residues before the CDR3 does, and the rest of the CDR3 is filled in from the germline J gene. V is TRBV5-1 and J is TRBJ2-7; 8 bases agree with TRBD1. V trimming: 0 bases; J trimming: 3 bases; junction bases outside the gene matches: 8. The CDR3 has 16 amino acids. In germline, CDR1 is SGHRS, CDR2 YFSETQ. CDR3 residues: CASSLAQRTGIYEQYF. CDR3 DNA (partial): TGCGCCAGCAGCTTGGCCCAAAGGACAGGGATCTACGAG.

With regard to this clone: The DNA ends 3 residues before the CDR3 does, and the rest of the CDR3 is filled in from the germline J gene. V is TRBV20-1 and J is TRBJ1-5, with TRBD1 identical over 9 bases. Unmatched junction bases numbered 4, after V lost 5 bases and J lost 5 bases. CDR3 length: 13 amino acids. Germline CDR1 DFQATT, CDR2 SNEGSKA (reference sequence). CDR3 sequence reads: CSAGDRAYQPQHF. The part of the CDR3 DNA that was read is TGCAGTGCTGGGGACAGGGCTTATCAGCCC.

On this clone itself: Read coverage stops 3 residues before the CDR3 terminus; the germline J gene supplies the remainder. The chain recombines TRBV6-2 or TRBV6-3 with TRBJ2-7; no clear D gene. V was pared by 7 bases and J by 2 bases, with 12 bases between. In germline, CDR1 is MNHEY, CDR2 SVGEGT. The CDR3 loop spans 13 amino acids. The CDR3 loop reads CASKTGSPYEQYF. Partial CDR3 DNA: TGTGCCAGCAAGACCGGGTCTCCCTACGAG.

Details on this clone: The CDR3 goes on 3 residues after the read ends, and that part is filled in from the germline J gene. The gene calls are TRBV2 and TRBJ1-2; D is ambiguous. The CDR3 extends over 14 amino acids. V was pared by 2 bases and J by 0 bases, with 7 bases between. The germline V gene has CDR1 SNHLY and CDR2 FYNNEI. The CDR3 loop is CASSEQAANYGYTF. The CDR3 DNA, read in part, is TGTGCCAGCAGTGAACAGGCAGCTAACTATGGC.

As to this clone: The CDR3 end is not reached by the read, which stops 3 residues before it; the germline J gene fills it in. This chain links TRBV18 with TRBJ2-1; 12 bases are a match to TRBD2. Trimming took 3 bases from V and 4 from J; bases not matched to a gene: 7. The CDR3 consists of 17 residues. In germline, CDR1 is KGHSH, CDR2 LQKENI. The CDR3 bases that were read are TGTGCCAGCTCACCGAGGACCGGGACTAGCGGGTACAATGAG. Translating it yields CASSPRTGTSGYNE. The entire CDR3 is CASSPRTGTSGYNEQFF.

Of note for this clone: The CDR3 is cut off 3 residues early in the read; its end comes from the germline J gene. The chain is built from TRBV7-9 and TRBJ1-1; D might be TRBD1 (5 bases). Germline V gene sequence: CDR1 SEHNR, CDR2 FQNEAQ (reference sequence). This CDR3 is 13 amino acids long. V shed 1 base and J shed 4 bases, with 7 bases lying between them. CDR3 DNA (partial): TGTGCCAGCAGCTTAGGGGGCCTCACTGAA. Residues: CASSLGGLTE. The whole CDR3 region reads CASSLGGLTEAFF.

Concerning this clone itself: The CDR3 extends 3 residues past the end of the read, so its final part is completed from the germline J gene. This sequence joins TRBV12-3 or TRBV12-4 and TRBJ2-5; D might be TRBD2 (6 bases). V was pared by 3 bases and J by 4 bases, with 15 bases between. This CDR3 contains 15 residues. The CDR3 protein is CASSFTGLGGETQYF. Incomplete CDR3 DNA: TGTGCCAGCAGTTTCACGGGCCTGGGGGGAGAGACC.

Comment on this clone: The read falls 3 residues short of the CDR3 end, and the missing part is taken from the germline J gene. The V call is TRBV20-1, the J call TRBJ2-5; 7 nucleotides line up with TRBD1. The CDR3 extends over 13 amino acids. Germline V gene sequence: CDR1 DFQATT, CDR2 SNEGSKA (reference sequence). J gave up 4 bases and V 8 bases, and 10 bases lay outside the gene matches. The CDR3 is CSTNKGAGETQYF. The CDR3 DNA, read in part, is TGCAGTACTAATAAGGGGGCGGGAGAGACC.